These 13 T cell receptor beta chains originate from one sample sequenced in a study of OX40 agonist ivuxolimab in advanced cancers. The data were produced by immunoSEQ multiplex PCR, yet TCRdb's version contains in-frame clones alone and is incomplete. The sample holds more than 45,000 clones; 94% are singletons and the top ten take around 10%. Specimen: CD4+ or CD8+ T cells sorted from blood, collected in a trial of the OX40 agonist ivuxolimab. Receptors were obtained from an adult with an advanced solid tumor such as melanoma, head and neck, liver or kidney cancer.

The J gene is TRBJ1-1, the V gene TRBV4-2; the D is unclear. The CDR3 contains 17 residues. V lost 0 bases, J lost 5 bases, and 19 bases lay in between. CDR1 and CDR2 (germline): LGHNA, YNFKEQ. The CDR3 reads CASSQDRVVGSETEAFF. The CDR3 DNA is TGTGCCAGCAGCCAAGATCGGGTGGTGGGGTCGGAGACTGAAGCTTTCTTT.

The rearrangement links TRBV9 to TRBJ2-3; 9 nucleotides match TRBD2. This CDR3 has 17 residues. CDR1 SGDLS and CDR2 YYNGEE come from the germline V gene. With V trimmed by 3 bases and J by 5 bases, 13 bases remained unmatched. The CDR3 nucleotides are TGTGCCAGCAGCGCGCCCGGGGCGGGAGGGGCTGAAGATACGCAGTATTTT. Translating gives CASSAPGAGGAEDTQYF.

The rearrangement links TRBV5-4 to TRBJ1-5, with D tentatively TRBD1 (6 bases). Germline lookup yields CDR1 SGHNT and CDR2 YYREEE (reference sequence). With 4 bases removed from V and 4 bases from J, the gap between germline ends came to 15 bases. This CDR3 has 15 amino acids. The CDR3 nucleotides read TGTGCCAGCAGCCTAATGACAGGAGGGAATCAGCCCCAGCATTTT. Its translation is CASSLMTGGNQPQHF.

The V gene is TRBV9, the J gene TRBJ2-7; D call uncertain. Trimming left V 0 bases short and J 6 bases short, with 10 bases between. This CDR3 comprises 13 residues. Germline V lookup: CDR1 SGDLS, CDR2 YYNGEE. CDR3 sequence (DNA): TGTGCCAGCAGCGTAGGAGGTAGAAGCGAGCAGTACTTC. This encodes CASSVGGRSEQYF.

This clone appeared a single time. The V gene is TRBV28, the J gene TRBJ2-7; no firm D call. The CDR3 sequence is 15 residues long. V was pared by 6 bases and J by 0 bases, with 15 bases between. CDR1 MDHEN and CDR2 SYDVKM come from the germline V gene. CDR3 sequence: CASRRLGLSSYEQYF. CDR3 DNA sequence: TGTGCCAGCAGGAGACTTGGTCTCAGCTCCTACGAGCAGTACTTC.

This chain connects TRBV5-4 to TRBJ2-5, with no clear D. The CDR3 contains 14 residues. Trimming took off 4 bases at V and 5 bases at J, with 15 bases between the two ends. Germline CDR1 SGHNT, CDR2 YYREEE (reference sequence). The CDR3 DNA follows: TGTGCCAGCAGCCATCCAGGTGTATCGGAGACCCAGTACTTC. Translation: CASSHPGVSETQYF. Filled out from reference TRBV5-4 and TRBJ2-5, the complete variable domain reads ETGVTQSPTHLIKTRGQQVTLRCSSQSGHNTVSWYQQALGQGPQFIFQYYREEENGRGNFPPRFSGLQFPNYSSELNVNALELDDSALYLCASSHPGVSETQYFGPGTRLLVL.

J is TRBJ1-1 and V is TRBV19; weak D call: TRBD1 (5 bases). The CDR3 runs 12 residues. The V end was cut by 7 bases, the J end by 4 bases, with 10 bases between. Germline V CDR1 and CDR2: LNHDA, SQIVND (reference sequence). For the CDR3, the DNA is TGTGCCAGTATGCAGGGTGGCACTGAAGCTTTCTTT. This sequence encodes CASMQGGTEAFF.

This chain uses TRBV27 with TRBJ1-5; no clear D. Deletions cut 2 bases from V and 4 bases from J, with 6 bases between. Per germline, CDR1 MNHEY and CDR2 SMNVEV (reference sequence). This CDR3 has 13 amino acids. This CDR3 is CASSLGSNQPQHF. Here the CDR3 DNA reads TGTGCCAGCAGTTTAGGGAGTAATCAGCCCCAGCATTTT.

This clone is labeled medium-sized. This chain connects TRBV10-2 to TRBJ1-2; D not certain. CDR1 is WSHSY, CDR2 SAAADI, per germline. The V end lost 0 bases, the J end lost 4 bases, and 9 bases lay between the germline ends. The CDR3 runs 14 residues. The CDR3 here is CASSESIGAYGYTF. DNA of the CDR3: TGCGCCAGCAGTGAGTCAATAGGAGCCTATGGCTACACCTTC.

The chain has TRBV29-1 and TRBJ2-7; D is perhaps TRBD2 (6 bases). The CDR3 contains 13 residues. Between the trimmed V and J ends, which lost 8 bases and 3 bases, there was a span of 17 bases. Germline values: CDR1 SQVTM, CDR2 ANQGSEA. The CDR3 nucleotides are TGCAGCTCACTGGGGGGAACGAGCTACGAGCAGTACTTC. Protein sequence: CSSLGGTSYEQYF.

The chain carries TRBV19 and TRBJ1-2; tentative D call: TRBD1 (6 bases). The CDR3 contains 15 residues. The germline V and J ends were trimmed by 7 bases and 4 bases, with 19 bases remaining between them. CDR1 and CDR2 (germline): LNHDA, SQIVND (reference sequence). The CDR3 here is CASKAGVGAAYGYTF. CDR3 in DNA: TGTGCCAGTAAGGCAGGGGTGGGAGCGGCCTATGGCTACACCTTC.

This clone was seen once. The V and J genes are TRBV7-2 and TRBJ2-7; 14 bases are shared with TRBD2. The CDR3 has 17 residues. The junction had 11 bases not matched to a gene; V was cut back by 4 bases and J by 6 bases. Germline V gene sequence: CDR1 SGHTA, CDR2 FQGNSA. The CDR3 loop is CASSWGTSGSLTPEQYF. The CDR3 nucleotides read TGTGCCAGCAGCTGGGGGACTAGCGGGAGTTTAACCCCCGAGCAGTACTTC. Using reference TRBV7-2 and TRBJ2-7 for the parts outside the CDR3, the full variable domain is GAGVSQSPSNKVTEKGKDVELRCDPISGHTALYWYRQSLGQGLEFLIYFQGNSAPDKSGLPSDRFSAERTGGSVSTLTIQRTQQEDSAVYLCASSWGTSGSLTPEQYFGPGTRLTVT.

The chain has TRBV2 and TRBJ2-7; 11 nucleotides line up with TRBD2. The germline CDR1 and CDR2 sequences are SNHLY and FYNNEI. This CDR3 region has 15 residues. The V gene end was trimmed by 6 bases and the J gene end by 4 bases; junction bases not matched to a gene: 8. The CDR3 here is CASRELAGATYEQYF. The CDR3 DNA reads as TGTGCCAGCAGAGAACTAGCGGGAGCGACATACGAGCAGTACTTC.